The table lists the clone carrying this TCR beta chain with a count of one. The repertoire was sequenced with immunoSEQ multiplex PCR; TCRdb's copy has only in-frame clones and lacks some. The table lists tens of thousands of clones, 90% of them singletons. The entry originates in a study of T cell responses to AZD1222 COVID-19 vaccine. The length of the CDR3 is 19 residues. J is TRBJ1-2 and V is TRBV21-1. TRBV21-1 is flagged as a pseudogene. Source: peripheral blood, taken on day 0 of AZD1222 vaccination. The origin of this receptor is an adult in good health. The CDR3 nucleotides are TGTGCCAGCAGCAAAGGTTCGATGGGCCCAACTAACATTAACTATGGCTACACCTTC. It encodes CASSKGSMGPTNINYGYTF.